A selection of T cell receptor beta chains follows, all from one sample in a study of blood T cell repertoires in COVID-19. Generated by immunoSEQ multiplex PCR, the TCRdb table keeps only in-frame clones and is missing some. This sample yields 95,000 to 150,000 clones, of which about 80% are seen a single time; 16% belongs to the top ten. The sample was peripheral blood. Receptors were obtained from a man aged 55 to 70 with active or convalescent COVID-19. Each CDR3 is given with its conserved first and last residue. Each record gives: CDR3 length, J gene, clone size, D gene, V gene, CDR3 protein, CDR3 DNA. A D gene is named only where the DNA matches it firmly. Size is stated for part of the rows, as once, few or many counts, or as a class when the clone is expanded.

>19|TRBJ2-2|.|TRBD2|TRBV6-1
CASSDPLRLAGMNTGELFF
TGTGCCAGCAGTGATCCTCTCCGACTAGCGGGAATGAACACCGGGGAGCTGTTTTTT
>14|TRBJ1-4|.|.|TRBV5-4
CASSPDSINEKLFF
TGTGCCAGCAGCCCGGACAGTATCAATGAAAAACTGTTTTTT
>14|TRBJ1-2|few|.|TRBV6-5
CASAWGGLRDGYTF
TGTGCCAGCGCCTGGGGGGGTTTACGGGATGGCTACACCTTC
>15|TRBJ2-1|.|TRBD1|TRBV30
CAWSFSGTVDNEQFF
TGTGCCTGGAGTTTCTCCGGGACAGTTGACAATGAGCAGTTCTTC
>18|TRBJ1-1|.|.|TRBV18
CASSPPAVPGGMNTEAFF
TGTGCCAGCTCACCACCGGCAGTCCCCGGGGGTATGAACACTGAAGCTTTCTTT
>11|TRBJ2-5|.|.|TRBV27
CASNRGGTQYF
TGTGCCAGCAACAGGGGGGGGACCCAGTACTTC
>15|TRBJ1-4|.|.|TRBV3-1/TRBV3-2
CASSHRGSLNEKLFF
TGTGCCAGCAGCCACAGAGGGTCCCTTAATGAAAAACTGTTTTTT
>19|TRBJ2-2|once|.|TRBV5-5
CASSLYAFGGVQNTGELFF
TGTGCCAGCAGCCTGTACGCGTTCGGAGGGGTCCAGAACACCGGGGAGCTGTTTTTT
>16|TRBJ2-1|.|TRBD2|TRBV5-1
CASSTVAGSSYNEQFF
TGCGCCAGCAGCACTGTAGCGGGAAGCTCCTACAATGAGCAGTTCTTC
>15|TRBJ1-2|.|TRBD1|TRBV29-1
CSVGEGDRGYYGYTF
TGCAGCGTAGGAGAGGGGGACAGGGGGTACTATGGCTACACCTTC
>13|TRBJ1-6|.|TRBD1|TRBV2
CASSRGQNSPLHF
TGTGCCAGCAGTAGGGGGCAGAATTCACCCCTCCACTTT
>15|TRBJ2-7|.|TRBD1|TRBV15
CATSSPRQGEYEQYF
TGTGCCACCAGCAGCCCGCGACAGGGAGAATACGAGCAGTACTTC
>14|TRBJ2-5|.|TRBD1|TRBV19
CASSISDREETQYF
TGTGCCAGTAGTATCAGTGACAGGGAAGAGACCCAGTACTTC
>14|TRBJ2-1|.|.|TRBV6-5
CASSLQGGYNEQFF
TGTGCCAGCAGCCTCCAGGGGGGCTACAATGAGCAGTTCTTC
>14|TRBJ2-3|few|TRBD1|TRBV10-3
CAIRWDSSTDTQYF
TGTGCCATCAGATGGGACAGCAGCACAGATACGCAGTATTTT
>18|TRBJ2-1|few|TRBD1|TRBV4-1
CASSQVGTGRSSYNEQFF
TGCGCCAGCAGCCAAGTGGGGACAGGGAGGAGCTCCTACAATGAGCAGTTCTTC
>12|TRBJ2-7|.|.|TRBV7-8
CASATRPYEQYF
TGTGCCAGCGCGACAAGACCCTACGAGCAGTACTTC
>18|TRBJ2-7|.|TRBD1|TRBV18
CASSPVNPGQDLRYEQYF
TGTGCCAGCTCACCAGTAAATCCGGGACAGGATTTGAGGTACGAGCAGTACTTC
>13|TRBJ1-2|once|.|TRBV6-1
CASSDPTGNGYTF
TGTGCCAGCAGTGACCCCACAGGAAATGGCTACACCTTC
>13|TRBJ2-7|.|.|TRBV19
CASSSTITHEQYF
TGTGCCAGTAGTTCGACTATTACCCACGAGCAGTACTTC
>11|TRBJ2-5|once|.|TRBV6-2/TRBV6-3
CASSREQTQYF
TGTGCCAGCAGTCGCGAACAGACCCAGTACTTC
>15|TRBJ2-3|.|.|TRBV5-8
CASSSTAVSTDTQYF
TGTGCCAGCAGCTCTACAGCAGTTTCCACAGATACGCAGTATTTT
>15|TRBJ1-2|.|TRBD1|TRBV28
CASSPNRGRGYGYTF
TGTGCCAGCAGCCCGAACAGGGGACGCGGCTATGGCTACACCTTC
>15|TRBJ1-6|.|.|TRBV7-2
CASSLLAGVNSPLHF
TGTGCCAGCAGCTTATTGGCAGGGGTAAATTCACCCCTCCACTTT
>16|TRBJ1-3|.|.|TRBV7-2
CASSLGEGWSGNTIYF
TGTGCCAGCAGCTTAGGGGAGGGTTGGTCTGGAAACACCATATATTTT
>15|TRBJ2-7|.|TRBD2|TRBV9
CASSVGGLGAYEQYF
TGTGCCAGCAGCGTAGGGGGACTAGGGGCCTACGAGCAGTACTTC
>17|TRBJ2-6|.|.|TRBV3-1/TRBV3-2
CASSQGASSSGANVLTF
TGTGCCAGCAGCCAGGGGGCGTCTAGCTCTGGGGCCAACGTCCTGACTTTC
>16|TRBJ2-2|.|.|TRBV5-6
CASSLQAGVAAGELFF
TGTGCCAGCAGCTTGCAAGCAGGGGTTGCAGCCGGGGAGCTGTTTTTT
>16|TRBJ2-5|.|TRBD2|TRBV5-4
CASSLEAGARGETQYF
TGTGCCAGCAGCTTGGAAGCGGGGGCGCGGGGTGAGACCCAGTACTTC
>16|TRBJ2-1|.|TRBD2|TRBV19
CASSIGRGAASNEQFF
TGTGCCAGTAGTATTGGGAGGGGCGCAGCGTCGAATGAGCAGTTCTTC
>15|TRBJ2-7|few|.|TRBV3-1/TRBV3-2
CASSQDVDFSYEQYF
TGTGCCAGCAGCCAAGATGTGGACTTTTCCTACGAGCAGTACTTC
>15|TRBJ2-7|once|TRBD2|TRBV15
CATSMGLAGAREQYF
TGTGCCACCAGCATGGGCCTAGCGGGAGCACGGGAGCAGTACTTC
>15|TRBJ2-3|.|TRBD2|TRBV9
CASSVGPSGRGTQYF
TGTGCCAGCAGCGTAGGACCCAGCGGGAGGGGTACGCAGTATTTT
>15|TRBJ1-1|few|.|TRBV29-1
CSVDPHGSGRTEAFF
TGCAGCGTTGACCCGCACGGGTCGGGGAGGACTGAAGCTTTCTTT
>12|TRBJ2-7|few|.|TRBV3-1/TRBV3-2
CASSQDFEEQYF
TGTGCCAGCAGCCAAGATTTTGAGGAGCAGTACTTC
>14|TRBJ2-3|once|.|TRBV5-8
CASSWGPQGDTQYF
TGTGCCAGCAGCTGGGGGCCACAGGGAGATACGCAGTATTTT
>14|TRBJ2-7|.|TRBD1|TRBV9
CASSVGQGSNEQYF
TGTGCCAGCAGCGTCGGACAGGGTTCGAACGAGCAGTACTTC
>15|TRBJ2-7|.|.|TRBV5-1
CASSLGGGSGHEQYF
TGCGCCAGCAGCTTGGGAGGCGGCTCCGGCCACGAGCAGTACTTC
>17|TRBJ1-2|.|TRBD1|TRBV14
CASSQDPRAGGSSGYTF
TGTGCCAGCAGCCAAGATCCCAGGGCAGGGGGCTCGTCCGGCTACACCTTC
>14|TRBJ2-1|.|.|TRBV18
CASSPPSRVHEQFF
TGTGCCAGCTCACCACCTTCCAGGGTCCATGAGCAGTTCTTC